The 11 T cell receptor beta chains below were found in one sample sequenced in a study of intratumoral heterogeneity in liver cancer. Tumour samples came from separate, distinct regions of the hepatocellular carcinoma nodule. Sequenced by immunoSEQ multiplex PCR; TCRdb stores in-frame clones only, minus some. The sample lists under 7,500 clones; around two thirds were seen once. The sequenced sample was tumor tissue, obtained before any cancer treatment. The source of these receptors is a woman aged 70 to 79 with hepatocellular carcinoma.

The chain links TRBV4-1 to TRBJ1-4, with 8 bases fitting TRBD1. This CDR3 is 17 amino acids long. With 0 bases clipped from V and 2 bases from J, the junction kept 5 bases outside the gene matches. CDR1 and CDR2 from the germline V gene are MGHRA and YSYEKL. CDR3 protein: CASSQDRGRSTNEKLFF. In DNA form, the CDR3 reads TGCGCCAGCAGCCAAGACAGGGGGCGTTCGACTAATGAAAAACTGTTTTTT.

This clone was recorded once. V is TRBV5-1 and J is TRBJ2-7; 8 bases align to TRBD1. J gave up 4 bases and V 3 bases, and 6 bases lay outside the gene matches. CDR1 and CDR2 (germline): SGHRS, YFSETQ. The CDR3 sequence is 14 residues long. The CDR3 reads CASSSRDRLYEQYF. The CDR3, as DNA: TGCGCCAGCAGCTCCCGGGACAGGTTGTACGAGCAGTACTTC. Full variable domain (rest looked up from reference TRBV5-1 and TRBJ2-7): KAGVTQTPRYLIKTRGQQVTLSCSPISGHRSVSWYQQTPGQGLQFLFEYFSETQRNKGNFPGRFSGRQFSNSRSEMNVSTLELGDSALYLCASSSRDRLYEQYFGPGTRLTVT.

The chain carries TRBV15 and TRBJ2-2; the D is unclear. Germline V gene data show CDR1 as LNHNV and CDR2 as YYDKDF (reference sequence). With 2 bases removed from V and 0 bases from J, the gap between germline ends came to 16 bases. This CDR3 has 18 amino acids. Written as DNA, the CDR3 is TGTGCCACCAGCAGAACCAATTATCGCCTATCGAACACCGGGGAGCTGTTTTTT. Protein sequence: CATSRTNYRLSNTGELFF.

J is TRBJ2-1 and V is TRBV15; 9 positions match TRBD2. J gave up 6 bases and V 0 bases, and 9 bases lay outside the gene matches. CDR3 length: 17 residues. Germline assignment: CDR1 LNHNV and CDR2 YYDKDF (reference sequence). DNA for the CDR3: TGTGCCACCAGCAGAGACCCCTTGGGCGGGAGGGCCAATGAGCAGTTCTTC. Its translation: CATSRDPLGGRANEQFF.

This clone has a handful of counts. V and J are TRBV4-1 and TRBJ2-3; 8 positions agree with TRBD2. With V trimmed by 1 base and J by 5 bases, 11 bases remained unmatched. The CDR3 has 17 residues. Germline V lookup: CDR1 MGHRA, CDR2 YSYEKL. The chain's CDR3 is CASSQATAGRALDTQYF. The CDR3 DNA reads TGCGCCAGCAGCCAAGCAACTGCCGGGAGGGCCCTAGATACGCAGTATTTT.

The V gene is TRBV3-1 (or the pseudogene TRBV3-2), the J gene TRBJ1-2; tentatively, D is TRBD1 (5 bases). The CDR3 is made up of 13 amino acids. CDR1 is LGHDT, CDR2 YNNKEL, per germline (reference sequence). V was trimmed by 9 bases and J by 2 bases, leaving 13 bases between them. CDR3 DNA sequence: TGTGCCAGTGGCGCGGGGGGGAACTATGGCTACACCTTC. Its translation: CASGAGGNYGYTF.

V gene TRBV10-3 combines with J gene TRBJ1-4; D gene unclear. The CDR3 consists of 14 residues. Deletions cut 4 bases from V and 7 bases from J, with 13 bases between. Germline CDR1 is ENHRY and CDR2 is SYGVKD. CDR3 in DNA: TGTGCCATCAGTGGAGGTTTTGGGAGTGAAAAACTGTTTTTT. Residues: CAISGGFGSEKLFF.

The CDR3, as DNA: TGCGCCAGCAGCACCTGGACGGACACTGAAGCTTTCTTT. The encoded protein is CASSTWTDTEAFF. V and J are TRBV5-1 and TRBJ1-1; D is unclear. CDR1 and CDR2 from the germline V gene are SGHRS and YFSETQ. The V and J ends lost 4 bases and 3 bases respectively, with 10 bases between them. This CDR3 spans 13 amino acids.

The genes are TRBV19 and TRBJ2-1; 9 nucleotides agree with TRBD1. V dropped 7 bases and J dropped 4; count of bases not matched to a gene: 5. CDR3 size: 14 residues. Germline V gives CDR1 LNHDA, CDR2 SQIVND (reference sequence). For the CDR3, the DNA is TGTGCCAGTACCCCAGGACAGGGGTACAATGAGCAGTTCTTC. Encoded protein: CASTPGQGYNEQFF.

The V gene is TRBV10-2, the J gene TRBJ2-1; no definite D call. This CDR3 has 13 amino acids. CDR1 and CDR2 from the germline V gene are WSHSY and SAAADI. V lost 5 bases and J 8 bases, leaving 13 bases between the germline ends. DNA of the CDR3: TGCGCCAGCAGTCGAAACTACGTGGATGAGCAGTTCTTC. This sequence encodes CASSRNYVDEQFF.

The J gene is TRBJ2-1, the V gene TRBV6-1; D perhaps matches TRBD2 (5 bases). V was trimmed by 0 bases and J by 5 bases, leaving 8 bases between them. This CDR3 has 14 amino acids. Germline CDR1 MNHNS, CDR2 SASEGT. The CDR3 loop reads CASSEASENNEQFF. The CDR3 DNA sequence: TGTGCCAGCAGTGAAGCTAGCGAAAACAATGAGCAGTTCTTC.